Sequencing of this T cell receptor (beta chain) was carried out in a study of cytomegalovirus exposure and HLA in healthy donors. Study-level points and caveats: A link between a missense DCLRE1C variant and TCR beta V- and J-gene trimming emerged from a later analysis. Among CMV-associated TCR beta chains, most appeared HLA-restricted in a later analysis.

It was with 60 Vbeta and 13 Jbeta primers that the PCR ran. Generated by immunoSEQ multiplex PCR, the TCRdb table keeps only in-frame clones and is missing some. Of around 30,000 clones in the sample, about three fifths are singletons; the top ten hold over 20%. A remark on this clone: The antigen is undetermined.

This clonotype was obtained from a man aged 45-60 years in good health and CMV-seropositive. Material: PBMCs.

CDR3 DNA sequence: TGTCCTCAGCCCAGGCTCGTGAACACCGGGGAGCTGTTTTTT. This encodes CPQPRLVNTGELFF. The chain carries TRBV6-5 and TRBJ2-2; D call uncertain. From germline, CDR1 is MNHEY and CDR2 SVGAGI. The CDR3 has 14 residues.